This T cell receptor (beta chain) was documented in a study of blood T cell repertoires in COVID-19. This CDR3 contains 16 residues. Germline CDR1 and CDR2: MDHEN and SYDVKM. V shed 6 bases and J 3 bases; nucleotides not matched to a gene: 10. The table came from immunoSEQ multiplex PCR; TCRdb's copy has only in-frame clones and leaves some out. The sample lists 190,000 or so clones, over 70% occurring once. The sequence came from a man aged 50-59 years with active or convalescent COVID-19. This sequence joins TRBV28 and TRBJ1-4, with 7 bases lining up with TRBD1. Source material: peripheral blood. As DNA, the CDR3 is TGTGCCAGCAGGGGACAGAGGGACGCATCTAATGAAAAACTGTTTTTT. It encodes CASRGQRDASNEKLFF.